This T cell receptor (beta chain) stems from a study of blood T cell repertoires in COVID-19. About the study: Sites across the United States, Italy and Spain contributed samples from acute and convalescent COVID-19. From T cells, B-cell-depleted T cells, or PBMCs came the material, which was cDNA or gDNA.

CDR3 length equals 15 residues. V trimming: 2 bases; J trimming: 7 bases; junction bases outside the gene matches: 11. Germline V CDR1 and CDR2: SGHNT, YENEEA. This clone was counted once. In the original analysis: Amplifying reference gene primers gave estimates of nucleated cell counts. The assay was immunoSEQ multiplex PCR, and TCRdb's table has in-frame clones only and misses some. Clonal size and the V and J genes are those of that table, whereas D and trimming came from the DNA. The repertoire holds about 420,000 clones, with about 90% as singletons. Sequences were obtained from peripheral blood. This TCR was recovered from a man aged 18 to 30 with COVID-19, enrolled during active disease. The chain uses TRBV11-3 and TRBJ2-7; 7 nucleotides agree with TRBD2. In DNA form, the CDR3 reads TGTGCCAGCAGCTTAAGGGAGGCGGGAGTTCGGGAGCAGTACTTC. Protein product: CASSLREAGVREQYF.